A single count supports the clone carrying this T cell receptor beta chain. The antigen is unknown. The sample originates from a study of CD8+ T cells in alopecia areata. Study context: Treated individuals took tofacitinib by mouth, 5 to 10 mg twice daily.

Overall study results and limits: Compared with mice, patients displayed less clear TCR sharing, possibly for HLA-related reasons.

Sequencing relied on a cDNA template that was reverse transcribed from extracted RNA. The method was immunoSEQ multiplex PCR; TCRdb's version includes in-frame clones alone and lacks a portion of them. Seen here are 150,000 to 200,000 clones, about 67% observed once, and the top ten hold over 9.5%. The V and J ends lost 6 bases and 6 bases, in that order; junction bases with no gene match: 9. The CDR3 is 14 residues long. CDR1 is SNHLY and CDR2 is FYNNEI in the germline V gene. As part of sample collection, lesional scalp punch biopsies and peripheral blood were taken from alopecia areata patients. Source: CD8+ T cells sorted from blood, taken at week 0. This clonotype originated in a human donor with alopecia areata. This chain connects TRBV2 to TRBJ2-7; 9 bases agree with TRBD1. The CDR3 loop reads CASSMTGGSAEQYF. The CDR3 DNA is TGTGCCAGCAGCATGACAGGGGGTTCCGCCGAGCAGTACTTC.